This TCR beta chain originates from a study of neoadjuvant nivolumab and ipilimumab in lung cancer. Findings and caveats of the study: From pretherapy to surgery, tumor richness and clonality rose with dual therapy. Pretherapy blood TCR richness correlated positively with resected tumor richness. TCR sequencing covered a small number of samples. Resected tumors had greater TCR richness and clonality than uninvolved lung.

As to this clone: Its antigen is currently unknown.

Only in-frame clones appear in the TCRdb table, and some are missing; sequencing was by immunoSEQ multiplex PCR. The table has roughly 45,000 clones, roughly 89% seen once; the top ten hold under 4.5%. Trimming removed 3 bases from V and 0 bases from J, with 12 bases in between. This CDR3 spans 15 amino acids. CDR1 is LNHDA and CDR2 is SQIVND in the germline V gene (reference sequence). The chain couples TRBV19 to TRBJ2-7; a possible D gene is TRBD2 (5 bases). The sequenced sample was blood, obtained before neoadjuvant nivolumab, alone or with ipilimumab. This TCR came from an adult with non-small cell lung cancer. Some clones in this sample may be carry-over from other donors' samples. Here the CDR3 DNA reads TGTGCCAGTAGTATCGAGGCGGGTAGCTCCTACGAGCAGTACTTC. This gives the protein CASSIEAGSSYEQYF.